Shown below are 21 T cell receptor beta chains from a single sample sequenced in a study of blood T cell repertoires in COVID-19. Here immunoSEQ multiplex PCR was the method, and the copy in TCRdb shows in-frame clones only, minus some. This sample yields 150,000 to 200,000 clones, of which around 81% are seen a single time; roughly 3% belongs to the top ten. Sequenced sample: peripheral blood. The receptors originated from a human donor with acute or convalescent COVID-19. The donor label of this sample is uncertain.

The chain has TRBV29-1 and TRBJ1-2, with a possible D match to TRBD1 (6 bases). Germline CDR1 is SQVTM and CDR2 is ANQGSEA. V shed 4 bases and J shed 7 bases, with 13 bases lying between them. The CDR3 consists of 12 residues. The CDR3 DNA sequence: TGCAGCGTTGCGCCAGGGGCGAGTGGCTACACCTTC. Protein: CSVAPGASGYTF.

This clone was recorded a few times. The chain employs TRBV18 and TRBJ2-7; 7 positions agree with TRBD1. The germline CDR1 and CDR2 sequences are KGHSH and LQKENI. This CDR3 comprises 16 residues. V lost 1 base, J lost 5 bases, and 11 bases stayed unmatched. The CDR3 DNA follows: TGTGCCAGCTCACCACGTTCCGGGACAGTTCAACACGAGCAGTACTTC. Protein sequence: CASSPRSGTVQHEQYF. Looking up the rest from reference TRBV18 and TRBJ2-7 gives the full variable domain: NAGVMQNPRHLVRRRGQEARLRCSPMKGHSHVYWYRQLPEEGLKFMVYLQKENIIDESGMPKERFSAEFPKEGPSILRIQQVVRGDSAAYFCASSPRSGTVQHEQYFGPGTRLTVT.

The CDR3 reads CASSGGTNEKLFF. CDR3 DNA: TGTGCCAGCAGCGGGGGAACTAATGAAAAACTGTTTTTT. The V call is TRBV6-5, the J call TRBJ1-4; possibly TRBD1 for D (5 bases). The CDR3 loop spans 13 amino acids. Germline loops: CDR1 MNHEY, CDR2 SVGAGI. V was trimmed by 6 bases and J by 1 base, leaving 6 bases between them.

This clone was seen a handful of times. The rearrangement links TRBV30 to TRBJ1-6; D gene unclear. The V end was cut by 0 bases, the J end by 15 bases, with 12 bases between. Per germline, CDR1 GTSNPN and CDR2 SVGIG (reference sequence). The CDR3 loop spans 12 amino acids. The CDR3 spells CAWSVLGRFLHF. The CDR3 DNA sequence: TGTGCCTGGAGTGTACTCGGCAGGTTCCTCCACTTT.

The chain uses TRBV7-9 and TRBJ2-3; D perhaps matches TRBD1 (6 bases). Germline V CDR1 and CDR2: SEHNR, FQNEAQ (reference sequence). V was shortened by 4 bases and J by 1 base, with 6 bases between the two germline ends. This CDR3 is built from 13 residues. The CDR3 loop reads CASSWTGTDTQYF. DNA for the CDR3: TGTGCCAGCAGCTGGACAGGCACAGATACGCAGTATTTT.

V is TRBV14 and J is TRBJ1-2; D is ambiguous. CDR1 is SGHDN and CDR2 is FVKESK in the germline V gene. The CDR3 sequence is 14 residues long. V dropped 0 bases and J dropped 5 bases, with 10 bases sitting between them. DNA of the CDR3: TGTGCCAGCAGCCAAGATAACTGGAGGTATGGCTACACCTTC. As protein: CASSQDNWRYGYTF.

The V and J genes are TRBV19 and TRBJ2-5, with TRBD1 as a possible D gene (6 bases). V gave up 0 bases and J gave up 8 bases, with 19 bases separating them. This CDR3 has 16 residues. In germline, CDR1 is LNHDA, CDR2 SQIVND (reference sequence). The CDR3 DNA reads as TGTGCCAGTAGTATAGAAGGGAGCCTGGGGGCCCCTACCCAGTACTTC. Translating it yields CASSIEGSLGAPTQYF.

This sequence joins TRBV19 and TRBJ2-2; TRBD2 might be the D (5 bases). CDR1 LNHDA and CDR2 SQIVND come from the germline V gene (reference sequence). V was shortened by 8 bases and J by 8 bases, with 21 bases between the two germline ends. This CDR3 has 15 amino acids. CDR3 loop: CASRGTTVWGGELFF. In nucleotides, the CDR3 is TGTGCCAGTCGGGGAACGACTGTCTGGGGTGGGGAGCTGTTTTTT.

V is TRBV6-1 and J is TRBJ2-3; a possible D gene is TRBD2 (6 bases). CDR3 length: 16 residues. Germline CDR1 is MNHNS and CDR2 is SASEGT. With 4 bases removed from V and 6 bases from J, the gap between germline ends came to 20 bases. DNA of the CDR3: TGTGCCAGCAGTGTCACGCGGAGGGGAGGAATTGATACGCAGTATTTT. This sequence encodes CASSVTRRGGIDTQYF.

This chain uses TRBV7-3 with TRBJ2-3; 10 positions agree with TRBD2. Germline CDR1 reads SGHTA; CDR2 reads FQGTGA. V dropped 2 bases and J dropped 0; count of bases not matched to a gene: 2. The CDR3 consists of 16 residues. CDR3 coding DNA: TGTGCCAGCAGCTTACTGGGACTAGCGAGCACAGATACGCAGTATTTT. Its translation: CASSLLGLASTDTQYF.

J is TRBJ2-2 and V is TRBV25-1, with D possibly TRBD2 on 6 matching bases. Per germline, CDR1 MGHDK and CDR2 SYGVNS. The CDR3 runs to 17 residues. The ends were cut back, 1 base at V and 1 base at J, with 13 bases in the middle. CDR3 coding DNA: TGTGCCAGCAGTGAATCCGAGGGAGGACGGAACACCGGGGAGCTGTTTTTT. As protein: CASSESEGGRNTGELFF.

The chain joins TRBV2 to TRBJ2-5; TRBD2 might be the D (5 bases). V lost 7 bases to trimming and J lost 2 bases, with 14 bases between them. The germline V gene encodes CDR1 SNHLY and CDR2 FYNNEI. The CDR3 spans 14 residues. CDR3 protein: CASTQLTGQETQYF. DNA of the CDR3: TGTGCCAGCACCCAGTTGACGGGACAAGAGACCCAGTACTTC.

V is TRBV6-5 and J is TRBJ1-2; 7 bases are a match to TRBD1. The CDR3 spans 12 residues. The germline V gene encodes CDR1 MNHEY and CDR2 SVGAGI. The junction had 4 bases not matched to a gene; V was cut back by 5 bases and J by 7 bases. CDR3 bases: TGTGCCAGCAGTCCAAGGGGGCTTGGCTACACCTTC. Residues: CASSPRGLGYTF.

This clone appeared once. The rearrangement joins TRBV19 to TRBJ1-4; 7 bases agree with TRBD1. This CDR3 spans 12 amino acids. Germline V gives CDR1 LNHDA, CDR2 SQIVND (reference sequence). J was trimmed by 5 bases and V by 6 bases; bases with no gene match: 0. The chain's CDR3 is CASSRGNEKLFF. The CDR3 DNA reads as TGTGCCAGTAGCAGGGGGAATGAAAAACTGTTTTTT.

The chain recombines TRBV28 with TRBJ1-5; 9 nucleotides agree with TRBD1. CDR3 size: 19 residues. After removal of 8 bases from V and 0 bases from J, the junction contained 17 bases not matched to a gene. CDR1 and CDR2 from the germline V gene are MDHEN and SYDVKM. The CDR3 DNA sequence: TGTGCCAGCCGTTATAGATCCGGGACAGGGTTTTATAGCAATCAGCCCCAGCATTTT. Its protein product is CASRYRSGTGFYSNQPQHF.

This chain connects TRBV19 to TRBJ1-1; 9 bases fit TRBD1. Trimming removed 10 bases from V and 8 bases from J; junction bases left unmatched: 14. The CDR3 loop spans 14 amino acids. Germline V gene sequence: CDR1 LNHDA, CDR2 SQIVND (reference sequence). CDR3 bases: TGTGCCACCTTCGGACAGGGGCGGAATTTAGAAGCTTTCTTT. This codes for CATFGQGRNLEAFF. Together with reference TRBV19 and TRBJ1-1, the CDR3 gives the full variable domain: DGGITQSPKYLFRKEGQNVTLSCEQNLNHDAMYWYRQDPGQGLRLIYYSQIVNDFQKGDIAEGYSVSREKKESFPLTVTSAQKNPTAFYLCATFGQGRNLEAFFGQGTRLTVV.

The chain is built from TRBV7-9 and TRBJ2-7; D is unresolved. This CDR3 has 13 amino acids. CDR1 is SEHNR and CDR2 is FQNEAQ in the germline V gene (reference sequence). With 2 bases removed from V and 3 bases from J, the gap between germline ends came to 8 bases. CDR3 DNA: TGTGCCAGCAGCTTAAACAGTGACTACGAGCAGTACTTC. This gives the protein CASSLNSDYEQYF. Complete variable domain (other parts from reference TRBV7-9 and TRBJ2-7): DTGVSQNPRHKITKRGQNVTFRCDPISEHNRLYWYRQTLGQGPEFLTYFQNEAQLEKSRLLSDRFSAERPKGSFSTLEIQRTEQGDSAMYLCASSLNSDYEQYFGPGTRLTVT.

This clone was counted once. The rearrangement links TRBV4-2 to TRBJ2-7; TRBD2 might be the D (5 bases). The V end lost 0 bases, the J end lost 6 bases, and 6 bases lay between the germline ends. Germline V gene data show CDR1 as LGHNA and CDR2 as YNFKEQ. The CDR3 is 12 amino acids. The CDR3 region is CASSQDGGEQYF. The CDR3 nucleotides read TGTGCCAGCAGCCAAGATGGAGGCGAGCAGTACTTC.

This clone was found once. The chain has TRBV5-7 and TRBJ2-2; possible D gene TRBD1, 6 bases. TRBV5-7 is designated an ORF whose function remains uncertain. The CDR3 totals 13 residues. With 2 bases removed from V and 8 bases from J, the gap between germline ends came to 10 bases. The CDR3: CASSLQGGGELFF. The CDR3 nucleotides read TGTGCCAGCAGCTTACAGGGTGGGGGGGAGCTGTTTTTT.

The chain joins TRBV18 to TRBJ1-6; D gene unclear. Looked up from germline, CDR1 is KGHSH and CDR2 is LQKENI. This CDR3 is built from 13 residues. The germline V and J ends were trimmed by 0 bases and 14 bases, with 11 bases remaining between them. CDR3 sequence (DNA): TGTGCCAGCTCACCACCGTCTATGGGCACCCTCCACTTT. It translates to CASSPPSMGTLHF.

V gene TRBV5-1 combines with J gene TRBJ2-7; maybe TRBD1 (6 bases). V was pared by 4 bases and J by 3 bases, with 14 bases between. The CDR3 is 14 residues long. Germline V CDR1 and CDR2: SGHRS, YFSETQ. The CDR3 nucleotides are TGCGCCAGCAGCACGGGACAAGTAGGCTACGAGCAGTACTTC. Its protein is CASSTGQVGYEQYF.